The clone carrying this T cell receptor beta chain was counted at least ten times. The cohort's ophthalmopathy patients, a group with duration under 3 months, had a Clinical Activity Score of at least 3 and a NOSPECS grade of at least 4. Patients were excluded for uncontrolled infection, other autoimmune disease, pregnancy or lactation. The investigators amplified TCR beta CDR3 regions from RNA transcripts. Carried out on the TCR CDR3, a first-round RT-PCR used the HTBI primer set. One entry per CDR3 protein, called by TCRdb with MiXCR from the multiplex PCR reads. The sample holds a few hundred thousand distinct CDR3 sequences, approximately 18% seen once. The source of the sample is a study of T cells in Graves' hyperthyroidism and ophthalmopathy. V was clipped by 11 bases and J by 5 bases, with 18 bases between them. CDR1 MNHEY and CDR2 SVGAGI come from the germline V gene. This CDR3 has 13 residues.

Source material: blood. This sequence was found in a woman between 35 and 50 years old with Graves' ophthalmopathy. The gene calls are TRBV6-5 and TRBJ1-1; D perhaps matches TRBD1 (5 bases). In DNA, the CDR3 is TGTGCCGCTCGGCAGGGAACCTCTACTGAAGCTTTCTTT. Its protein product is CAARQGTSTEAFF.